A single T cell receptor beta chain is shown here with its context. Antigen: not known. The entry originates in a study of CD8 T cells in ankylosing spondylitis. CDR1 is SGHVS, CDR2 FNYEAQ, per germline. The CDR3 runs to 14 residues. The V end was cut by 5 bases, the J end by 2 bases, with 12 bases between. Overall study results and limits: Before this, some motif variants had been reported in reactive arthritis synovial fluid and blood. As for the disease-linked clones, they showed a CD8+ phenotype and occurred at relatively low frequencies in peripheral blood. A TCR beta motif of fewer than ten highly homologous variants seemed to mark ankylosing spondylitis blood. Reportedly, matched ankylosing spondylitis synovial fluid was significantly enriched for disease-linked clones.

Molecular-barcoded quantitative 5'-RACE produced these TCR beta libraries. TCRdb fed the 5' RACE reads into MiXCR, producing one record per CDR3 protein. The table has about 450,000 distinct CDR3 sequences, approximately 26% seen once. The V and J genes are TRBV7-6 and TRBJ2-5; D is undetermined. Material for sequencing was blood, either unsorted or a sorted T cell fraction (not recorded which). This clonotype was obtained from a male donor with ankylosing spondylitis. In DNA form, the CDR3 reads TGTGCCAGCAGCCCTTACGCAGAACAAGAGACCCAGTACTTC. Amino acid sequence: CASSPYAEQETQYF.